This passage covers 23 T cell receptor delta chains from one sample sequenced in a study of gamma delta lymphoproliferative disorders and STAT genes. PBMCs from patients and controls supplied the genomic DNA for sequencing. TCRdb re-called the multiplex PCR reads with CATT. The table records roughly 3,000 delta-chain clones, 0.95% to 1.5% of them present only once. The sequenced sample was blood. The receptor set was obtained from a human donor in good health.

The chain couples TRDV2 to TRDJ2, with 8 bases that match TRDD3. CDR3 size: 15 residues. Germline V gene sequence: CDR1 GEAIGNYY, CDR2 EKD. V trimming: 5 bases; J trimming: 6 bases; junction bases outside the gene matches: 10. The CDR3 here is CACVLGDGGAAQLFF. CDR3 DNA: TGTGCCTGTGTCCTGGGGGACGGGGGGGCAGCACAACTCTTCTTT.

This clone was seen more than once but under ten times. The chain joins TRDV2 to TRDJ1; 8 bases map to TRDD3. Trimming cost V 0 bases and J 9 bases; bases outside gene matches: 14. Germline-derived CDR1 and CDR2 are GEAIGNYY and EKD. This CDR3 is built from 16 residues. The CDR3 spells CACDTVVAGGPQELIF. CDR3 in DNA: TGTGCCTGTGACACCGTGGTGGCTGGGGGACCTCAAGAACTCATCTTT.

With regard to this clone: The protein that TCRdb holds for this DNA derives from a much larger clone and differs from the translated DNA at residue 9, which likely indicates a read error; the protein shown here is translated from the DNA. This sequence joins TRDV2 and TRDJ1; 10 bases agree with TRDD3. Unmatched junction bases numbered 13, after V lost 0 bases and J lost 4 bases. Germline V gene data show CDR1 as GEAIGNYY and CDR2 as EKD. The CDR3 runs 18 residues. CDR3 DNA sequence: TGTGCCTGTGACACCGTCGTGGGCCGGGGGATACGAAGCGATAAACTCATCTTT. Translation gives CACDTVVGRGIRSDKLIF.

This clone came up a few times. The translation of this DNA and the TCRdb protein of a much larger clone differ at residue 17, probably owing to a read error; the protein shown here is translated from the DNA. CDR3: CACDSLWGVSSWDTRQTFF. For the CDR3, the DNA is TGTGCCTGTGACTCCCTATGGGGGGTGAGCTCCTGGGACACCCGACAGACGTTTTTC. The chain uses TRDV2 and TRDJ3; D may be TRDD3 (6 bases). CDR1 is GEAIGNYY and CDR2 is EKD in the germline V gene. The CDR3 is made up of 19 amino acids.

In regard to this clone: This likely traces to a read error, being one base from a far larger clone. Other nucleotide sequences in the sample specify the same CDR3. V is TRDV3 and J is TRDJ1; possibly TRDD2 or TRDD3 for D (5 bases each). The CDR3 is 14 amino acids. Germline CDR1 is TVYSNPD and CDR2 is GDNSRS (reference sequence). V was pared by 0 bases and J by 5 bases, with 16 bases between. The CDR3 spells CAFRFLRWGDKLIF. The CDR3 bases are TGTGCCTTTAGATTCCTCAGATGGGGAGATAAACTCATCTTT.

Concerning this clone itself: A single base is all that separates this from a far larger clone, so a read error is likely. The same CDR3 arises from other DNA sequences in this sample as well. V usage is TRDV2 and J usage is TRDJ3; TRDD2 might be the D (5 bases). Germline V gives CDR1 GEAIGNYY, CDR2 EKD. The CDR3 runs 18 residues. CDR3 in amino acids: CACDLRRSSSWDTRQMFF. In nucleotides, the CDR3 is TGCGCCTGTGACCTACGTCGATCGAGCTCCTGGGACACCCGACAGATGTTTTTC.

Only a few counts were recorded for this clone. TCRdb assigns this DNA the protein of a much larger clone, which departs from its translation at residue 5; this likely reflects a read error, and the protein shown comes from translating the DNA. This chain links TRDV2 with TRDJ3, with 12 positions matching TRDD3. V shed 0 bases, J shed 3 bases, and the junction held 5 bases outside the gene matches. CDR3 length equals 19 residues. CDR1 and CDR2 (germline): GEAIGNYY, EKD. The CDR3 spells CACDTVLGDTVWDTRQMFF. The DNA for the CDR3 is TGTGCCTGTGACACCGTACTGGGGGATACAGTCTGGGACACCCGACAGATGTTTTTC.

This clone was counted a few times. A read error is likely here: a far larger clone is one base away. Other nucleotide sequences in the sample specify the same CDR3. The chain has TRDV2 and TRDJ3; maybe TRDD2 (5 bases). Trimming took off 7 bases at V and 0 bases at J, with 18 bases between the two ends. Looked up from germline, CDR1 is GEAIGNYY and CDR2 is EKD. The CDR3 has 18 residues. The CDR3 nucleotides read TGTGCCTGCGACCTACGTCGATCGAGCTCCTGGGACACCCGACAGATGTTTTTC. Its protein product is CACDLRRSSSWDTRQMFF.

Note on this clone: The TCRdb record carries a much larger clone's protein, which differs from this DNA's translation at residue 12; a read error is the likely cause, and the protein listed here is the DNA translation. This chain uses TRDV2 with TRDJ1; 11 bases line up with TRDD3. The CDR3 is 16 amino acids. Germline CDR1 GEAIGNYY, CDR2 EKD. The CDR3 protein is CACDLLGDKDAEKLIF. Here the CDR3 DNA reads TGTGCCTGTGACCTACTGGGGGATAAGGATGCCGAAAAACTCATCTTT.

Concerning this clone itself: TCRdb pairs this DNA with a much larger clone's protein that differs at residue 14, likely a read error; the protein shown was translated from the DNA. The chain recombines TRDV2 with TRDJ1; 12 bases align to TRDD3. CDR1 and CDR2 (germline): GEAIGNYY, EKD. CDR3 length: 16 amino acids. The CDR3 DNA reads as TGTGCCTGTGACGCTTTACTGGGGGATACCACCGATAAACCCATCTTT. Its translation is CACDALLGDTTDKPIF.

Comment on this clone: TCRdb records a much larger clone's protein for this DNA, with a difference at residue 6 that likely arises from a read error; the protein given is the translation of the DNA. This sequence joins TRDV2 and TRDJ1; 12 bases fit TRDD3. J gave up 4 bases and V 0 bases, and 11 bases lay outside the gene matches. CDR1 and CDR2 from the germline V gene are GEAIGNYY and EKD. The CDR3 has 18 residues. CDR3 in amino acids: CACDTAVGWGIRSDKLIF. CDR3 DNA sequence: TGTGCCTGTGACACCGCCGTGGGCTGGGGGATACGAAGCGATAAACTCATCTTT.

This clone was seen more than once but under ten times. It differs at one base from a far larger clone, so likely a read error. The sample contains more than one DNA sequence encoding this CDR3. The chain combines TRDV2 with TRDJ3; 7 nucleotides match TRDD3. The V gene's germline CDR1 is GEAIGNYY and CDR2 EKD. The length of the CDR3 is 20 residues. In DNA, the CDR3 is TGTGCCTGTGACACCGCTGGGGGGGACACCAGCTCCTGGGACACCCGGCAGATGTTTTTC. This gives the protein CACDTAGGDTSSWDTRQMFF.

As regards this clone: The protein TCRdb gives is from a much larger clone and does not agree with this DNA's translation at residue 5, likely a read error; the protein shown here comes from the DNA. The chain combines TRDV2 with TRDJ1, with 12 bases that match TRDD3. Germline V gene sequence: CDR1 GEAIGNYY, CDR2 EKD. Trimming cost V 1 base and J 1 base; bases outside gene matches: 9. The CDR3 extends over 18 amino acids. In DNA, the CDR3 is TGTGCCTGTGACACTTTACTGGGGGATACAGGGGGCACCGATAAACTCATCTTT. It translates to CACDTLLGDTGGTDKLIF.

This clone is labeled large. Other DNA variants within this sample encode the same CDR3. The genes are TRDV2 and TRDJ1, with TRDD3 matching 9 bases. V was pared by 3 bases and J by 0 bases, with 19 bases of the junction left unmatched. Germline CDR1 reads GEAIGNYY; CDR2 reads EKD. The CDR3 covers 20 residues. CDR3 loop: CACDAVLGENPPPYTDKLIF. CDR3 in DNA: TGTGCCTGTGACGCCGTACTGGGGGAGAATCCCCCACCGTACACCGATAAACTCATCTTT.

There are a few counts of this clone. For this DNA, TCRdb reports the protein of a much larger clone, which diverges at residue 13, most likely from a read error; the protein presented here is translated directly from the DNA. The chain employs TRDV2 and TRDJ1; 10 nucleotides line up with TRDD3. The germline V gene encodes CDR1 GEAIGNYY and CDR2 EKD. The CDR3 loop spans 17 amino acids. The CDR3 DNA is TGTGCCTGTGACACCCTACTGGGGGATCCGTACACCAATAAACTCATCTTT. Translating gives CACDTLLGDPYTNKLIF.

This clone showed up just a few times. This DNA's translation and the protein TCRdb lists, from a much larger clone, do not match at residue 4, likely due to a read error; the protein shown is translated from the DNA. The V and J genes are TRDV2 and TRDJ1, with 11 positions matching TRDD3. The CDR3 consists of 19 residues. Per germline, CDR1 GEAIGNYY and CDR2 EKD. V shed 5 bases and J 4 bases; nucleotides not matched to a gene: 20. The CDR3 loop reads CACGTLNGGYAFSVDKLIF. CDR3 in DNA: TGTGCCTGTGGCACGCTAAATGGGGGATACGCGTTTTCTGTCGATAAACTCATCTTT.

As to this clone: The TCRdb protein, from a much larger clone, departs from this DNA's translation at residue 8, likely by read error; the protein shown derives from the DNA. CDR3 residues: CACDILGANTDKLIF. The CDR3 region has the DNA TGTGCCTGTGACATCCTGGGGGCGAACACCGATAAACTCATCTTT. The chain links TRDV2 to TRDJ1; TRDD3 agrees at 7 bases. V lost 2 bases and J lost 0; bases outside the gene matches: 5. Germline loops: CDR1 GEAIGNYY, CDR2 EKD. This CDR3 is 15 amino acids long.

There are a few counts of this clone. A read error is likely here: a far larger clone is one base away. Other nucleotide sequences in the sample specify the same CDR3. J is TRDJ3 and V is TRDV2; unclear D gene. Germline loops: CDR1 GEAIGNYY, CDR2 EKD. The CDR3 is 20 residues long. The CDR3 DNA follows: TGTGCCTGCGACACCATCAGAGAGGGTGGCCCTTCCTGGGACACCCGACAGATGTTTTTC. Residues: CACDTIREGGPSWDTRQMFF.

This clone was detected only a few times. The chain joins TRDV2 to TRDJ1; no firm D call. Trimming took off 8 bases at V and 0 bases at J, with 18 bases between the two ends. The CDR3 spans 15 residues. Germline values: CDR1 GEAIGNYY, CDR2 EKD. The DNA for the CDR3 is TGTGCCTATGGCCCGTTACTGCATAACACCGATAAACTCATCTTT. Protein sequence: CAYGPLLHNTDKLIF.

The CDR3 DNA reads TGTGCCTGTGACCCCGTACTGGGGGATACCACCGATAAACTCATCTTT. Its protein product is CACDPVLGDTTDKLIF. The V call is TRDV2, the J call TRDJ1; 12 positions agree with TRDD3. The trim removed 3 bases at V and 1 base at J, leaving 5 bases unmatched. Germline V CDR1 and CDR2: GEAIGNYY, EKD. The CDR3 extends over 16 amino acids.

This chain connects TRDV2 to TRDJ1; TRDD3 matches at 7 bases. V shed 0 bases and J 8 bases; nucleotides not matched to a gene: 11. This CDR3 has 15 amino acids. CDR1 is GEAIGNYY, CDR2 EKD, per germline. Here the CDR3 DNA reads TGTGCCTGTGACACCGTTGGGGGAAACGGGCGGAAACTCATCTTT. Encoded protein: CACDTVGGNGRKLIF.

In its sample, this clone was seen a few times. A far larger clone differs by one base, so this is likely a read error. The identical CDR3 is also encoded by other nucleotide sequences in the sample. This chain links TRDV2 with TRDJ1; 9 nucleotides line up with TRDD3. Germline V gene lookup returns CDR1 GEAIGNYY and CDR2 EKD. The CDR3 extends over 17 amino acids. The CDR3 loop is CACDTVGDIHNTDKLIF. DNA of the CDR3: TGCGCCTGTGACACCGTGGGGGATATACATAACACCGATAAACTCATCTTT.

With respect to this clone: The protein TCRdb gives is from a much larger clone and does not agree with this DNA's translation at residue 9, likely a read error; the protein shown here comes from the DNA. The chain couples TRDV2 to TRDJ3, with 7 bases matching TRDD3. This CDR3 has 20 residues. V lost 3 bases and J lost 1; bases outside the gene matches: 14. The germline V gene encodes CDR1 GEAIGNYY and CDR2 EKD. The CDR3, as DNA: TGTGCCTGTGACCCCGTACTGGGGAACACCGGATCCTGGGACACCCGACAGATGTTTTTC. It translates to CACDPVLGNTGSWDTRQMFF.